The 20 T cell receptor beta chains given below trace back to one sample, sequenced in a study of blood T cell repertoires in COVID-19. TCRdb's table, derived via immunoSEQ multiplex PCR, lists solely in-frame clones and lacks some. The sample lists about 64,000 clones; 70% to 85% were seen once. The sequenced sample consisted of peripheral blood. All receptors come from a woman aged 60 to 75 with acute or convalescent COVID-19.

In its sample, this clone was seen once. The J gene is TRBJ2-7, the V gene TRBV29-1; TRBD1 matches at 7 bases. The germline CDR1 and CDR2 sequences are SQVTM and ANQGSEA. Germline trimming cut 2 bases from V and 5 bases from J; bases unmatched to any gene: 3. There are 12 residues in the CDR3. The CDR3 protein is CSVEQGVNEQYF. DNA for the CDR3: TGCAGCGTTGAACAGGGGGTAAACGAGCAGTACTTC.

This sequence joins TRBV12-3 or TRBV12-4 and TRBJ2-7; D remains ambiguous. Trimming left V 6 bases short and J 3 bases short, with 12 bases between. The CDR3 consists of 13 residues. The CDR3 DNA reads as TGTGCCAGCAGGGGCCGACGGTTCTACGAGCAGTACTTC. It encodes CASRGRRFYEQYF.

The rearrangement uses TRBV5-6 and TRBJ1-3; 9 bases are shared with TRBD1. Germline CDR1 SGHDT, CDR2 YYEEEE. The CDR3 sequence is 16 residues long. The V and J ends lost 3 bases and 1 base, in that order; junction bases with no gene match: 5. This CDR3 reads CASSSLGQGSGNTIYF. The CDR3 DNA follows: TGTGCCAGCAGCTCCCTCGGACAGGGGTCTGGAAACACCATATATTTT.

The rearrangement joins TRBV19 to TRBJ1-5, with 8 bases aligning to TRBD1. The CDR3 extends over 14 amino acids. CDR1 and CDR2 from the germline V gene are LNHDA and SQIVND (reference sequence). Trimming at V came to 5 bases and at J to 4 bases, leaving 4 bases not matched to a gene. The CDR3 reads CASSGQGGNQPQHF. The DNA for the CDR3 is TGTGCCAGTAGTGGACAGGGAGGAAATCAGCCCCAGCATTTT.

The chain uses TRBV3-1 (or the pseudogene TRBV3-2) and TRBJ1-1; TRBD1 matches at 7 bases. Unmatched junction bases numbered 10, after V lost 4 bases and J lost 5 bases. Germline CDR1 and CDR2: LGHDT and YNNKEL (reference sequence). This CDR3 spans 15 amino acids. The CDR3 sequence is CASSLYHRGWTEAFF. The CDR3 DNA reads TGTGCCAGCAGCCTATATCACAGGGGTTGGACTGAAGCTTTCTTT.

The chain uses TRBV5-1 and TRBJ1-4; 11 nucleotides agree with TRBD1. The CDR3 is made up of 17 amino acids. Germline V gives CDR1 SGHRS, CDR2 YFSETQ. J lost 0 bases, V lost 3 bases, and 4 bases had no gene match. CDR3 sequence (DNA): TGCGCCAGCAGCTCAGGGACAGGGGGAGCAACTAATGAAAAACTGTTTTTT. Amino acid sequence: CASSSGTGGATNEKLFF.

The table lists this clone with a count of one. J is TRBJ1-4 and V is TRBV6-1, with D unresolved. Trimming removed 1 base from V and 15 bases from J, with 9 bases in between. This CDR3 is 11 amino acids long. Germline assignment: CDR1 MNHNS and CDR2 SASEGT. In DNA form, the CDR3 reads TGTGCCAGCAGTGAAGTTGTGACATTGTTTTTT. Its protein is CASSEVVTLFF.

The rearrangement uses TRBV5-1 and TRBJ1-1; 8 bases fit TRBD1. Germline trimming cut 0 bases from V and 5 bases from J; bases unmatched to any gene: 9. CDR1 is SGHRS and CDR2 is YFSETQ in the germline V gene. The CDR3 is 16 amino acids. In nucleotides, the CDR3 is TGCGCCAGCAGCTTGGGCGGACAGGGTATTGAGACTGAAGCTTTCTTT. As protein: CASSLGGQGIETEAFF.

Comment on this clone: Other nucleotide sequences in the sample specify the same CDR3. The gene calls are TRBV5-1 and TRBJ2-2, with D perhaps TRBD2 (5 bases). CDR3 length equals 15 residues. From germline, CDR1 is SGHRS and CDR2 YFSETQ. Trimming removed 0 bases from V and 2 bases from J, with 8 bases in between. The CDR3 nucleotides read TGCGCCAGCAGCTTGGGAGGGAGTAACACCGGGGAGCTGTTTTTT. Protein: CASSLGGSNTGELFF. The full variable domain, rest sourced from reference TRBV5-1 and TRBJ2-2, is KAGVTQTPRYLIKTRGQQVTLSCSPISGHRSVSWYQQTPGQGLQFLFEYFSETQRNKGNFPGRFSGRQFSNSRSEMNVSTLELGDSALYLCASSLGGSNTGELFFGEGSRLTVL.

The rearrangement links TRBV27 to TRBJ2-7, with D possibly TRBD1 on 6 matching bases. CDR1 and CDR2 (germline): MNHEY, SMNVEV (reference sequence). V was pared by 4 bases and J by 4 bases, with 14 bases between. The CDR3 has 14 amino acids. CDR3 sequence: CASSSNREVYEQYF. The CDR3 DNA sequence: TGTGCCAGCAGTTCGAACAGGGAAGTGTACGAGCAGTACTTC.

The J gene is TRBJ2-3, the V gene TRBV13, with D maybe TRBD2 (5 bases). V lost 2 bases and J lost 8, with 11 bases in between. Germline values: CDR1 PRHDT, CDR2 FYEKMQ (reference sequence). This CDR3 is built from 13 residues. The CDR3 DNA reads TGTGCCAGCAGCTTACCGGGGTGGGGTACGCAGTATTTT. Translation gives CASSLPGWGTQYF.

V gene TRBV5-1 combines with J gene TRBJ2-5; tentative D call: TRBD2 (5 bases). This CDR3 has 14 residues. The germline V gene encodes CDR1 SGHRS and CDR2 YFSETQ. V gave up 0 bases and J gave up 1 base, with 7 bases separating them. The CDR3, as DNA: TGCGCCAGCAGCTTGGAGAGGGTCCAAGAGACCCAGTACTTC. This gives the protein CASSLERVQETQYF.

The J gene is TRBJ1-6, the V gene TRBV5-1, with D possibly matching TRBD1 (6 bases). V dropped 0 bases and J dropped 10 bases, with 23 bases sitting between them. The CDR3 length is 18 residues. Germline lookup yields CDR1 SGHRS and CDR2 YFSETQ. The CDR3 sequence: CASSLGRRGYPVGSPLHF. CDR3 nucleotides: TGCGCCAGCAGCTTGGGGCGCAGGGGTTACCCGGTTGGGTCACCCCTCCACTTT.

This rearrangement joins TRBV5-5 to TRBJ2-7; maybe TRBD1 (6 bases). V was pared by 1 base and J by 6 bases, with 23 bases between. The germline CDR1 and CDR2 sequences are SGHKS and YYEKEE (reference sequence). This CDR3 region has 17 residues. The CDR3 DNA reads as TGTGCCAGCAGCTTGAATCGGCTGGCGCAGGGGAACGGCGAGCAGTACTTC. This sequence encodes CASSLNRLAQGNGEQYF.

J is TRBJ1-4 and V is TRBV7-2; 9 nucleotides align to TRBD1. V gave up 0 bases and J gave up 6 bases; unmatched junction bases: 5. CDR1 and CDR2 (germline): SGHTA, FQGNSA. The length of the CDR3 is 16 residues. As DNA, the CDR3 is TGTGCCAGCAGCTTAGCGACAGGGGGTTCGGATGAAAAACTGTTTTTT. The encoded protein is CASSLATGGSDEKLFF.

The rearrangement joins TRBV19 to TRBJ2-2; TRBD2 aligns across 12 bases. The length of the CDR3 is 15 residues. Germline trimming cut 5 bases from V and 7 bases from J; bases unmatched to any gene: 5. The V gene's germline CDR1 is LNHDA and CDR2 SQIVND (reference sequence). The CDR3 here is CASSVQGLAGGELFF. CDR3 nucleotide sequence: TGTGCCAGTAGTGTCCAGGGACTAGCGGGCGGGGAGCTGTTTTTT.

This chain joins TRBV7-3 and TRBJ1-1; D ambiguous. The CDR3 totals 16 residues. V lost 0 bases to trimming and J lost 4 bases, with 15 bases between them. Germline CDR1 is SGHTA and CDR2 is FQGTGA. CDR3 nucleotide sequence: TGTGCCAGCAGCTTAACCGTGGGTAGCGGTAGCACTGAAGCTTTCTTT. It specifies CASSLTVGSGSTEAFF.

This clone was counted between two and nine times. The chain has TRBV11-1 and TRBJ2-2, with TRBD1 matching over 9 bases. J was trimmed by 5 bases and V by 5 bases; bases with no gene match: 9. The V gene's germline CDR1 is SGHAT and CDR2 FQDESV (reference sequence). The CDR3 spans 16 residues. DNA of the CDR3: TGTGCCAGCAGCGACCCTACAGGGACAGGGACCGGGGAGCTGTTTTTT. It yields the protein CASSDPTGTGTGELFF. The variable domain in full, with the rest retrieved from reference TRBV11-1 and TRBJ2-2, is EAEVAQSPRYKITEKSQAVAFWCDPISGHATLYWYRQILGQGPELLVQFQDESVVDDSQLPKDRFSAERLKGVDSTLKIQPAELGDSAMYLCASSDPTGTGTGELFFGEGSRLTVL.

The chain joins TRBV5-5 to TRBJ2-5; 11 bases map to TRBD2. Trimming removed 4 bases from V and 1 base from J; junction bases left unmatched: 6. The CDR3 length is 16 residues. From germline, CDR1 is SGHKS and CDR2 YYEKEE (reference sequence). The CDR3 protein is CASSGIAGGLQETQYF. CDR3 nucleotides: TGTGCCAGCAGCGGTATAGCGGGGGGGCTCCAAGAGACCCAGTACTTC.

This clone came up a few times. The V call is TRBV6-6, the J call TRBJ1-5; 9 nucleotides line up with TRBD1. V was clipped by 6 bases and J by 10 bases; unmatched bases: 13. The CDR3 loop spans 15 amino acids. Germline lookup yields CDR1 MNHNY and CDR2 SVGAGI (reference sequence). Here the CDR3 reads CASSQGQGPSLPQHF. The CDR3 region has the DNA TGTGCCAGCAGCCAGGGACAGGGTCCTTCTCTCCCCCAGCATTTT.